This T cell receptor (beta chain) was recorded in a study of cytomegalovirus exposure and HLA in healthy donors. Study in general: From donors who were HLA-typed, an early data release held 75 million to 85 million unique TCRs. Assignment to the Caucasian-associated ancestry cluster applied to around 82% of the roughly 420 genotyped donors.

A word on this clone: Its specificity is not known.

Findings and limits, study-wide: Rare TCR sequences predominated, though certain public TCRs were found in many donors.

Trimming at V came to 0 bases and at J to 0 bases, leaving 7 bases not matched to a gene. This CDR3 is 17 amino acids long. The germline V gene encodes CDR1 SGHNT and CDR2 YYREEE (reference sequence). PCR employed 60 Vbeta and 13 Jbeta primers. Here immunoSEQ multiplex PCR was the method, and the copy in TCRdb shows in-frame clones only, minus some. The profile covers roughly 180,000 clones, with around four fifths appearing a single time and approximately 1.3% taken by the ten largest. Among the donors, all were healthy bone marrow donors. The chain recombines TRBV5-4 with TRBJ2-3; 7 nucleotides align to TRBD1. This clonotype was sampled from a man aged 25-45 years in good health and CMV-seronegative. Sequencing used PBMCs. The CDR3 protein is CASSLGQGSPSTDTQYF. CDR3 sequence (DNA): TGTGCCAGCAGCTTGGGACAGGGTTCCCCTAGCACAGATACGCAGTATTTT.